One sample yielded the 13 T cell receptor beta chains listed below, sequenced in a study of response to subunit inactivated influenza vaccine. Each CDR3 protein is one row after TCRdb ran MiXCR on the RT-PCR reads. The table records some 800,000 distinct CDR3 sequences, over 20% of them present only once. This specimen consisted of PBMCs from blood, obtained more than 4 days after vaccination. The receptors shown here come from a man aged 45-65 years who received an inactivated influenza vaccine.

This clonotype was observed a handful of times. The chain employs TRBV20-1 and TRBJ2-5; TRBD2 matches at 7 bases. Germline values: CDR1 DFQATT, CDR2 SNEGSKA (reference sequence). V shed 3 bases and J 5 bases; nucleotides not matched to a gene: 9. The CDR3 has 14 amino acids. CDR3 nucleotides: TGCAGTGCTAGTCTAGCGGCGAGATCGGAGACCCAGTACTTC. This encodes CSASLAARSETQYF.

The chain carries TRBV19 and TRBJ1-2; D ambiguous. The CDR3 is made up of 14 amino acids. The V gene's germline CDR1 is LNHDA and CDR2 SQIVND (reference sequence). V lost 4 bases to trimming and J lost 0 bases, with 9 bases between them. The CDR3 bases are TGTGCCAGTAGTAGCGCCCCCTCTAACTATGGCTACACCTTC. This encodes CASSSAPSNYGYTF.

This clonotype was counted between two and nine times. J is TRBJ1-4 and V is TRBV20-1; D is possibly TRBD1 (5 bases). Trimming pared 1 base from V and 5 bases from J, leaving 8 bases between. The CDR3 contains 13 residues. CDR1 and CDR2 (germline): DFQATT, SNEGSKA (reference sequence). The CDR3 region is CSARATGNEKLFF. The CDR3 nucleotides are TGCAGTGCTAGAGCTACAGGCAATGAAAAACTGTTTTTT.

V usage is TRBV11-2 and J usage is TRBJ1-4, with D hard to call. This CDR3 region has 15 residues. Germline CDR1 is SGHAT and CDR2 is FQNNGV. Between the trimmed V and J ends, which lost 0 bases and 5 bases, there was a span of 10 bases. Written as DNA, the CDR3 is TGTGCCAGCAGCTTAGAGGGAAGTTCGAATGAAAAACTGTTTTTT. Its translation: CASSLEGSSNEKLFF.

This clonotype appeared a few times. This chain links TRBV28 with TRBJ2-1; no reliable D call. Trimming left V 6 bases short and J 8 bases short, with 11 bases between. Germline V gives CDR1 MDHEN, CDR2 SYDVKM. The CDR3 has 12 residues. For the CDR3, the DNA is TGTGCCAGCAGCTCGCTCGTATATGAGCAGTTCTTC. Translation gives CASSSLVYEQFF.

The chain recombines TRBV9 with TRBJ1-6, with D possibly matching TRBD1 (5 bases). The V end was cut by 4 bases, the J end by 0 bases, with 17 bases between. CDR3 length equals 18 residues. CDR1 is SGDLS, CDR2 YYNGEE, per germline. CDR3 nucleotides: TGTGCCAGCAGCAAGGACACCGGCCCCAGCTCCTATAATTCACCCCTCCACTTT. This encodes CASSKDTGPSSYNSPLHF.

This chain connects TRBV28 to TRBJ2-5, with 7 nucleotides matching TRBD1. The J call may be incorrect, as the DNA end agrees better with TRBJ2-1. Germline CDR1 MDHEN, CDR2 SYDVKM. This CDR3 contains 14 residues. The CDR3 protein is CASSPGTAGTAQFF. The CDR3 coding sequence is TGTGCCAGCAGTCCCGGGACAGCCGGTACGGCCCAGTTCTTC.

V and J are TRBV7-2 and TRBJ2-5, with D tentatively TRBD1 (6 bases). The CDR3 consists of 17 residues. V shed 2 bases and J shed 5 bases, with 21 bases lying between them. CDR1 is SGHTA and CDR2 is FQGNSA in the germline V gene. CDR3 sequence: CASSLRAGVRLVETQYF. In DNA form, the CDR3 reads TGTGCCAGCAGCTTAAGGGCAGGGGTCCGCTTGGTGGAGACCCAGTACTTC.

The chain combines TRBV27 with TRBJ2-7; perhaps D is TRBD1 or TRBD2 (5 bases each). Germline V gene lookup returns CDR1 MNHEY and CDR2 SMNVEV (reference sequence). CDR3 length: 14 amino acids. Deletions cut 6 bases from V and 1 base from J, with 13 bases between. Written as DNA, the CDR3 is TGTGCCAGCAGAAAACCGGGACGTTCCTACGAGCAGTACTTC. It translates to CASRKPGRSYEQYF.

Concerning this clonotype: A read error may explain this, as a much larger clone is one base away. The V and J genes are TRBV28 and TRBJ2-5; 16 bases fit TRBD2. The V gene's germline CDR1 is MDHEN and CDR2 SYDVKM. The CDR3 is made up of 19 amino acids. The chain's CDR3 is CDSSFTLGLAGGQGETQYF. The CDR3 coding sequence is TGTGACAGCAGTTTCACCCTGGGACTAGCGGGGGGGCAGGGAGAGACCCAGTACTTC.

The V and J genes are TRBV30 and TRBJ2-7; 7 nucleotides line up with TRBD1. CDR3 length: 13 amino acids. The V and J ends lost 2 bases and 6 bases, in that order; junction bases with no gene match: 7. Per germline, CDR1 GTSNPN and CDR2 SVGIG (reference sequence). Written as DNA, the CDR3 is TGTGCCTGGAGTCCACAGGGGCCTAGCGAGCAGTACTTC. Translating it yields CAWSPQGPSEQYF.

This clonotype was detected only a few times. The V call is TRBV4-1, the J call TRBJ1-2, with D unresolved. The germline V and J ends were trimmed by 4 bases and 3 bases, with 9 bases remaining between them. The germline V gene has CDR1 MGHRA and CDR2 YSYEKL. The CDR3 runs 13 residues. The CDR3 is CASSRPADYGYTF. CDR3 nucleotide sequence: TGCGCCAGCAGCCGGCCAGCAGACTATGGCTACACCTTC.

This clonotype was counted only a few times. The chain combines TRBV7-2 with TRBJ2-7; 10 bases line up with TRBD1. Trimming at V came to 4 bases and at J to 5 bases, leaving 8 bases not matched to a gene. The CDR3 has 15 amino acids. The V gene's germline CDR1 is SGHTA and CDR2 FQGNSA. CDR3 in amino acids: CASSSRTGGLDEQYF. CDR3 DNA sequence: TGTGCCAGCAGCTCCAGGACAGGGGGACTCGACGAGCAGTACTTC.